Following are 27 T cell receptor beta chains from one sample sequenced in a study of cytomegalovirus exposure and HLA in healthy donors. The table came from immunoSEQ multiplex PCR; TCRdb's copy has only in-frame clones and leaves some out. The sample holds a few hundred thousand clones, nearly 90% seen once. Source material: PBMCs. The receptors come from a woman younger than 35 in good health and CMV-seronegative.

This chain connects TRBV6-4 to TRBJ2-3; 14 bases line up with TRBD2. The CDR3 is made up of 17 amino acids. V dropped 6 bases and J dropped 2; count of bases not matched to a gene: 7. Germline CDR1 is MRHNA and CDR2 is SNTAGT. CDR3 sequence reads: CASSEGTSGGITDTQYF. CDR3 in DNA: TGTGCCAGCAGCGAAGGGACTAGCGGGGGTATCACAGATACGCAGTATTTT.

The chain has TRBV28 and TRBJ2-1; 7 positions match TRBD2. The CDR3 is made up of 16 amino acids. Trimming at V came to 5 bases and at J to 9 bases, leaving 16 bases not matched to a gene. CDR1 is MDHEN and CDR2 is SYDVKM in the germline V gene. CDR3 in amino acids: CASSPLAGGTLGEQFF. The DNA of the CDR3 is TGTGCCAGCAGTCCATTAGCCGGGGGGACCCTTGGTGAGCAGTTCTTC.

The rearrangement links TRBV7-6 to TRBJ2-7; 7 bases map to TRBD1. The CDR3 has 15 amino acids. Trimming took 5 bases from V and 2 from J; bases not matched to a gene: 9. Per germline, CDR1 SGHVS and CDR2 FNYEAQ. The CDR3 nucleotides are TGTGCCAGCAGCCTAGAGCCGGGACAGACCTACGAGCAGTACTTC. It yields the protein CASSLEPGQTYEQYF.

The V and J genes are TRBV14 and TRBJ2-1; D is possibly TRBD2 (5 bases). In germline, CDR1 is SGHDN, CDR2 FVKESK. The V end was cut by 2 bases, the J end by 3 bases, with 14 bases between. This CDR3 is built from 16 residues. CDR3 DNA sequence: TGTGCCAGCAGCCAATTGGGGAGAAGGGTCTACAATGAGCAGTTCTTC. As protein: CASSQLGRRVYNEQFF.

The V call is TRBV7-9, the J call TRBJ2-7; D gene uncertain. Germline-derived CDR1 and CDR2 are SEHNR and FQNEAQ (reference sequence). V dropped 5 bases and J dropped 6 bases, with 17 bases sitting between them. The CDR3 loop spans 14 amino acids. CDR3 amino acids: CASSPPSGGPEQYF. The CDR3 DNA is TGTGCCAGCAGCCCCCCCTCAGGTGGGCCCGAGCAGTACTTC. Looking up the rest from reference TRBV7-9 and TRBJ2-7 gives the full variable domain: DTGVSQNPRHKITKRGQNVTFRCDPISEHNRLYWYRQTLGQGPEFLTYFQNEAQLEKSRLLSDRFSAERPKGSFSTLEIQRTEQGDSAMYLCASSPPSGGPEQYFGPGTRLTVT.

For this clone: The junction departs from germline at one end; a sequencing error may be responsible. V and J are TRBV6-5 and TRBJ2-6, with a tentative D call TRBD1 (5 bases). The CDR3 runs to 15 residues. The germline CDR1 and CDR2 sequences are MNHEY and SVGAGI. CDR3 coding DNA: TGTGCCAGCAGTTATCTCTATTCTGGGGCCAACGTCCTGGCTTTC. It is translated as CASSYLYSGANVLAF.

The chain couples TRBV5-1 to TRBJ2-7, with 8 bases matching TRBD1. V gave up 2 bases and J gave up 2 bases; unmatched junction bases: 6. CDR1 is SGHRS and CDR2 is YFSETQ in the germline V gene. This CDR3 comprises 15 residues. The CDR3 nucleotides read TGCGCCAGCAGCTTCTTGACAGGGGAGACCTACGAGCAGTACTTC. Translation: CASSFLTGETYEQYF.

The rearrangement joins TRBV6-6 to TRBJ2-1; 7 positions agree with TRBD1. This CDR3 contains 14 residues. Germline CDR1 and CDR2: MNHNY and SVGAGI (reference sequence). Trimming at V came to 6 bases and at J to 6 bases, leaving 8 bases not matched to a gene. CDR3 region: CASSPGTAFNEQFF. The CDR3 nucleotides are TGTGCCAGCAGCCCCGGGACAGCTTTCAATGAGCAGTTCTTC.

The V and J genes are TRBV5-4 and TRBJ1-1, with D perhaps TRBD1 (6 bases). The V gene's germline CDR1 is SGHNT and CDR2 YYREEE (reference sequence). This CDR3 is built from 13 residues. Between the trimmed V and J ends, which lost 4 bases and 3 bases, there was a span of 10 bases. The CDR3 region is CASSRRQDTEAFF. The CDR3 coding sequence is TGTGCCAGCAGCCGGAGACAGGACACTGAAGCTTTCTTT.

This rearrangement joins TRBV10-2 to TRBJ2-7; 7 bases align to TRBD1. The length of the CDR3 is 14 residues. Germline V gene sequence: CDR1 WSHSY, CDR2 SAAADI. V gave up 6 bases and J gave up 3 bases; unmatched junction bases: 8. CDR3 loop: CASSRQGQNYEQYV. The CDR3 DNA sequence: TGCGCCAGCAGCAGACAGGGCCAAAACTACGAGCAGTACGTC.

The V and J genes are TRBV11-2 and TRBJ1-5; 8 positions agree with TRBD1. Trimming at V came to 4 bases and at J to 7 bases, leaving 6 bases not matched to a gene. Germline assignment: CDR1 SGHAT and CDR2 FQNNGV. This CDR3 contains 14 residues. The CDR3 protein is CASSSGQGVQPQHF. The CDR3 DNA reads TGTGCCAGCAGCTCCGGACAGGGTGTGCAGCCCCAGCATTTT. Supplemented by reference TRBV11-2 and TRBJ1-5, the full variable domain reads EAGVAQSPRYKIIEKRQSVAFWCNPISGHATLYWYQQILGQGPKLLIQFQNNGVVDDSQLPKDRFSAERLKGVDSTLKIQPAKLEDSAVYLCASSSGQGVQPQHFGDGTRLSIL.

V is TRBV25-1 and J is TRBJ1-5, with D possibly being TRBD1 (6 bases). The germline V gene has CDR1 MGHDK and CDR2 SYGVNS. V lost 7 bases to trimming and J lost 5 bases, with 15 bases between them. CDR3 size: 14 residues. This chain's CDR3 is CASTLTGRDQPQHF. DNA of the CDR3: TGTGCCAGCACCCTTACAGGGCGAGATCAGCCCCAGCATTTT.

The rearrangement uses TRBV6-5 and TRBJ2-1; D may be TRBD1 (6 bases). Trimming took 5 bases from V and 7 from J, leaving 18 bases between them. This CDR3 is built from 15 residues. CDR1 is MNHEY, CDR2 SVGAGI, per germline. The CDR3 region has the DNA TGTGCCAGCAGTCCCATCGTCAGGGGTGGGAATGAGCAGTTCTTC. Amino acid sequence: CASSPIVRGGNEQFF.

The rearrangement joins TRBV4-1 to TRBJ1-3; 8 bases line up with TRBD1. Germline CDR1 and CDR2: MGHRA and YSYEKL. The CDR3 covers 17 residues. The J segment lost 1 base and the V segment lost 2 bases, leaving 7 bases of the junction unmatched. The CDR3 spells CASSQPIGQGSGNTIYF. The CDR3 DNA reads as TGCGCCAGCAGCCAACCAATCGGACAGGGATCTGGAAACACCATATATTTT.

CDR3 bases: TGTGCCAGCAGCTTAGAGGTCAGGGGCGCCGGGGAGCTGTTTTTT. Its translation: CASSLEVRGAGELFF. The V gene is TRBV7-9, the J gene TRBJ2-2, with a tentative D call TRBD1 (6 bases). CDR3 length: 15 amino acids. Trimming removed 1 base from V and 6 bases from J, with 12 bases in between. Germline CDR1 and CDR2: SEHNR and FQNEAQ (reference sequence).

The V and J genes are TRBV14 and TRBJ2-1; 7 bases match TRBD2. V shed 8 bases and J 4 bases; nucleotides not matched to a gene: 5. Germline CDR1 and CDR2: SGHDN and FVKESK. The CDR3 is made up of 13 amino acids. CDR3 in amino acids: CASATGGYNEQFF. DNA of the CDR3: TGTGCCAGCGCCACCGGGGGGTACAATGAGCAGTTCTTC.

V is TRBV5-4 and J is TRBJ1-6, with D possibly being TRBD1 (6 bases). Germline CDR1 reads SGHNT; CDR2 reads YYREEE (reference sequence). Trimming cost V 4 bases and J 7 bases, with 15 bases left between them. The CDR3 runs to 15 residues. The CDR3, as DNA: TGTGCCAGCAGCCCCCAGACAGGTCAGAATTCACCCCTCCACTTT. As protein: CASSPQTGQNSPLHF.

This clone was observed a single time. This chain connects TRBV9 to TRBJ2-3; weak D call: TRBD1 (6 bases). Germline V lookup: CDR1 SGDLS, CDR2 YYNGEE. CDR3 length: 12 residues. Trimming shortened V by 1 base and J by 9 bases, and 9 bases separated the two germline ends. The CDR3 DNA reads TGTGCCAGCAGCGTACAGGGGATAACGCAGTATTTT. This translates into CASSVQGITQYF.

The chain has TRBV7-4 and TRBJ2-7, with 9 nucleotides matching TRBD1. The CDR3 runs to 15 residues. The V segment lost 9 bases and the J segment 7 bases; nucleotides outside the gene matches: 16. CDR1 SGHVT and CDR2 SQSDAQ come from the germline V gene. The CDR3 region is CASRKTQGASGEQYF. The CDR3 DNA reads TGTGCCAGTCGAAAGACACAGGGGGCATCAGGGGAGCAGTACTTC.

This clone appeared once. The rearrangement joins TRBV11-1 to TRBJ1-4; TRBD1 might be the D (5 bases). The CDR3 has 17 residues. Germline V gene sequence: CDR1 SGHAT, CDR2 FQDESV (reference sequence). V lost 5 bases and J 3 bases, leaving 19 bases between the germline ends. CDR3: CASSAAGRVMANEKLFF. Here the CDR3 DNA reads TGTGCCAGCAGCGCGGCGGGACGAGTAATGGCTAATGAAAAACTGTTTTTT.

The rearrangement links TRBV6-6 to TRBJ1-2; TRBD1 agrees at 9 bases. V was pared by 6 bases and J by 8 bases, with 10 bases of the junction left unmatched. The germline CDR1 and CDR2 sequences are MNHNY and SVGAGI (reference sequence). The CDR3 consists of 14 residues. CDR3 sequence: CASRQDTGGEGYTF. The CDR3 region has the DNA TGTGCCAGCAGACAAGATACAGGGGGCGAGGGCTACACCTTC.

This chain joins TRBV7-9 and TRBJ1-2, with TRBD1 as a possible D gene (5 bases). The germline V and J ends were trimmed by 3 bases and 4 bases, with 15 bases remaining between them. Germline loops: CDR1 SEHNR, CDR2 FQNEAQ (reference sequence). The length of the CDR3 is 15 residues. DNA of the CDR3: TGTGCCAGCAGCTTGGAGACAGCGGGGAGCTATGGCTACACCTTC. Amino acid sequence: CASSLETAGSYGYTF. Using reference TRBV7-9 and TRBJ1-2 for the parts outside the CDR3, the full variable domain is DTGVSQNPRHKITKRGQNVTFRCDPISEHNRLYWYRQTLGQGPEFLTYFQNEAQLEKSRLLSDRFSAERPKGSFSTLEIQRTEQGDSAMYLCASSLETAGSYGYTFGSGTRLTVV.

V gene TRBV27 combines with J gene TRBJ1-1; tentatively, D is TRBD1 (6 bases). The CDR3 totals 13 residues. Germline loops: CDR1 MNHEY, CDR2 SMNVEV (reference sequence). V was cut by 6 bases and J by 3 bases, with 11 bases left in between. The CDR3 bases are TGTGCCAGCAGAACAGGGTTGTACACTGAAGCTTTCTTT. As protein: CASRTGLYTEAFF.

The V gene is TRBV10-3, the J gene TRBJ2-3; 7 bases align to TRBD2. Trimming cost V 4 bases and J 3 bases; bases outside gene matches: 7. This CDR3 comprises 15 residues. CDR1 ENHRY and CDR2 SYGVKD come from the germline V gene. CDR3 residues: CAISAGGFGTDTQYF. The CDR3 DNA follows: TGTGCCATCAGTGCGGGGGGTTTCGGTACAGATACGCAGTATTTT.

The chain uses TRBV11-1 and TRBJ2-5, with D hard to call. Per germline, CDR1 SGHAT and CDR2 FQDESV (reference sequence). V shed 4 bases and J shed 4 bases, with 7 bases lying between them. The CDR3 length is 12 residues. CDR3 DNA: TGTGCCAGCAGCTACGGGTCAGAGACCCAGTACTTC. Translated: CASSYGSETQYF.

The chain carries TRBV4-3 and TRBJ1-4; 9 nucleotides agree with TRBD1. CDR3 size: 15 residues. Trimming removed 3 bases from V and 7 bases from J; junction bases left unmatched: 6. CDR1 and CDR2 from the germline V gene are LGHNA and YSLEER. The CDR3 sequence is CASSQGQGMSEKLFF. The CDR3 DNA reads TGCGCCAGCAGCCAGGGACAGGGAATGAGTGAAAAACTGTTTTTT.

The V gene is TRBV29-1, the J gene TRBJ1-2, with D tentatively TRBD1 (5 bases). V lost 7 bases and J lost 3, with 15 bases in between. The CDR3 has 13 residues. Germline CDR1 reads SQVTM; CDR2 reads ANQGSEA. CDR3 loop: CSALGRADYGYTF. For the CDR3, the DNA is TGCAGCGCATTGGGCAGGGCGGACTATGGCTACACCTTC.